This TCR beta chain derives from a study of blood T cells in healthy people across ages. The use of a sample-barcoded 5' primer and a J-beta primer mix characterized a second PCR of roughly 7 to 11 cycles. TCRdb reanalysed the 5' RACE reads using MiXCR and keeps one entry per CDR3 protein. Of 700,000 to 900,000 distinct CDR3 sequences listed, around 24% were seen once; the top ten hold about 2.9%. This clonotype was seen a handful of times. The V end lost 0 bases, the J end lost 5 bases, and 12 bases lay between the germline ends. This CDR3 comprises 15 residues. The V gene's germline CDR1 is SGDLS and CDR2 YYNGEE. The data also belong to a second study, concerning T cells of mothers and their children.

The rearrangement uses TRBV9 and TRBJ1-5, with D possibly being TRBD1 (5 bases). The sequence was collected from a boy aged 5-17 years in good health. The specimen sequenced was blood. This chain's CDR3 is CASSVGGGTDQPQHF. The CDR3, as DNA: TGTGCCAGCAGCGTAGGGGGCGGGACGGATCAGCCCCAGCATTTT. The variable domain in full, completed from reference TRBV9 and TRBJ1-5, reads DSGVTQTPKHLITATGQRVTLRCSPRSGDLSVYWYQQSLDQGLQFLIQYYNGEERAKGNILERFSAQQFPDLHSELNLSSLELGDSALYFCASSVGGGTDQPQHFGDGTRLSIL.